Listed below are T cell receptor beta chains from one sample, sequenced in a study of blood T cells in healthy people across ages. TCRdb processed the 5' RACE reads anew with MiXCR; each CDR3 protein has one entry. Of around 650,000 distinct CDR3 sequences listed, 32% were seen once; the top ten hold approximately 15%. The specimen was blood. The origin of the receptors is a woman of 80 years or more in good health. The CDR3 runs from the conserved cysteine through the conserved F or W. The D gene is left open where the match is weak. Only some rows state a clone size, as once, few, many or a class for expanded clones.

D,J,length,V,size,DNA,CDR3
NA,TRBJ1-2,15,TRBV5-5,NA,TGTGCCAGCACTCCCCTAGGGACCCAGTCGAGTGGCTACACCTTC,CASTPLGTQSSGYTF
TRBD1,TRBJ1-2,18,TRBV4-1,NA,TGCGCCAGCAGCCAAGATCCGGGGACAGGGCCCGCTACTTATGGCTACACCTTC,CASSQDPGTGPATYGYTF
TRBD1,TRBJ1-4,14,TRBV9,many,TGTGCCAGCAGCGGAGACAGGGGGCGCGAAAAACTGTTTTTT,CASSGDRGREKLFF
NA,TRBJ1-2,14,TRBV2,few,TGTGCCAGCAGTGAAGAGGGGGAAACGGGAGGCTACACCTTC,CASSEEGETGGYTF
NA,TRBJ2-2,15,TRBV7-8,NA,TGTGCCAGCCCACGACCCCCATCGAACACCGGGGAGCTGTTTTTT,CASPRPPSNTGELFF
TRBD1,TRBJ1-2,15,TRBV2,few,TGTGCCAGCAGTACCCCGGAGGGACAGGGCTATGGCTACACCTTC,CASSTPEGQGYGYTF
NA,TRBJ1-2,14,TRBV4-3,many,TGCGCCAGCAGCCAAGGTCAGGAACTCGGGGGCTACACCTTC,CASSQGQELGGYTF
NA,TRBJ2-7,13,TRBV11-1,NA,TGTGCCGGCAGCTTAAGGACGTACAATGAGCAGTACTTC,CAGSLRTYNEQYF
NA,TRBJ1-4,14,TRBV4-2,NA,TGTGCCAGCAGCAAAGACGGGGACGGGGAAAAACTGTTTTTT,CASSKDGDGEKLFF
NA,TRBJ2-3,17,TRBV7-6,many,TGTGCCAGCAGCTTAGACCCAGACGGTGGGACCACAGATACGCAGTATTTT,CASSLDPDGGTTDTQYF
NA,TRBJ2-2,18,TRBV7-8,once,TGTGCCAGCAGCTCCGGACTAGTGGGGGGGCCGGGCACCGGGGAGCTGTTTTTT,CASSSGLVGGPGTGELFF
TRBD1,TRBJ2-3,12,TRBV6-5,NA,TGTGCCAGCAGGACAGGGACAGATACGCAGTATTTT,CASRTGTDTQYF
TRBD1,TRBJ2-2,16,TRBV19,once,TGTGCCAGTAGTCTTCGGACAGGGCGCGCCGCCGGGGAGCTGTTTTTT,CASSLRTGRAAGELFF
NA,TRBJ1-2,10,TRBV28,NA,TGTGTCAGCAGCGGCGGCGGCTACACCTTC,CVSSGGGYTF
NA,TRBJ2-7,14,TRBV18,few,TGTGCCAGCTCGTTGCGGGTAAAAAACTACGAGCAGTACTTC,CASSLRVKNYEQYF
NA,TRBJ1-4,14,TRBV7-6,NA,TGTGCCAGCAGCTTAGGAGGAATAGATGAAAAACTGTTTTTT,CASSLGGIDEKLFF
NA,TRBJ2-1,13,TRBV13,many,TGTGCCAGCAGCTTAGGCCCCCGTTCTGAGCAGTTCTTC,CASSLGPRSEQFF
TRBD1,TRBJ1-5,16,TRBV19,many,TGTGCCAGTAGTAGGGGAAGACAGGGTCGAAATCAGCCCCAGCATTTT,CASSRGRQGRNQPQHF
TRBD1,TRBJ1-6,16,TRBV2,NA,TGTGCCAGCAGCAAGCAACAGGGGGCTTCCCATTCACCCCTCCACTTT,CASSKQQGASHSPLHF
NA,TRBJ2-2,16,TRBV7-2,few,TGTGCCAGCAGCTTAAGGGGCGGGGCGAACACCGGGGAGCTGTTTTTT,CASSLRGGANTGELFF
TRBD2,TRBJ2-1,14,TRBV29-1,NA,TGCAGCGTTGTACTAGCGGACTTCTACAATGAGCAGTTCTTC,CSVVLADFYNEQFF
TRBD1,TRBJ1-2,13,TRBV10-3,many,TGTGCCATCAGCGAACAGGGGAACTATGGCTACACCTTC,CAISEQGNYGYTF
NA,TRBJ2-1,13,TRBV20-1,many,TGCAGTGCTAGGCCGGGGCCCGGCGATGAGCAGTTCTTC,CSARPGPGDEQFF
TRBD1,TRBJ2-5,18,TRBV28,few,TGTGCCAGCAGTTTAACCGGACAGGGAGGCCCCCTGAAGGAGACCCAGTACTTC,CASSLTGQGGPLKETQYF
TRBD1,TRBJ2-6,19,TRBV5-8,many,TGTGCCAGCAGCTTTATGCTTGGACAGGGCCCGACTGGGGCCAACGTCCTGACTTTC,CASSFMLGQGPTGANVLTF
TRBD1,TRBJ1-5,17,TRBV20-1,NA,TGCAGTGCCGGTCGATACGATGGACAGGGTGGCAATCAGCCCCAGCATTTT,CSAGRYDGQGGNQPQHF
NA,TRBJ2-7,13,TRBV20-1,many,TGCAGTGCTTTAAGCGGCAGGGTTTACGAGCAGTACTTC,CSALSGRVYEQYF
NA,TRBJ2-7,11,TRBV7-2,NA,TGTGCCAGCAGTAACCCCCACGAGCAGTACTTC,CASSNPHEQYF
NA,TRBJ2-3,16,TRBV20-1,once,TGCAGTGCTGCAGACGTACGAGACAGTATCACAGATACGCAGTATTTT,CSAADVRDSITDTQYF
NA,TRBJ1-1,15,TRBV7-8,NA,TGTGCCAGCAGCCCGGGAGGAACAGGACTAACTGAAGCTTTCTTT,CASSPGGTGLTEAFF
TRBD1,TRBJ1-2,14,TRBV20-1,few,TGCAGTGCTAGTCCCCTGACAGGGGGATTTGGCCACACCTTC,CSASPLTGGFGHTF
NA,TRBJ2-3,14,TRBV28,few,TGTGCCAGCAGTTTGGGCTCAAACGGAGATACGCAGTATTTT,CASSLGSNGDTQYF
NA,TRBJ2-5,13,TRBV20-1,many,TGCAGTGCCTTCGGACGGAGCCAAGAGACCCAGTACTTC,CSAFGRSQETQYF
NA,TRBJ2-6,18,TRBV5-1,NA,TGCGCCAGCAGCTTGGTGGGGAGTGAGGGGCCCTCAGCCAACGTCCTGACTTTC,CASSLVGSEGPSANVLTF
TRBD1,TRBJ1-1,15,TRBV6-1,NA,TGTGCCAGCGGACAGGACTTATCCATGAACACTGAAGCTTTCTTT,CASGQDLSMNTEAFF
NA,TRBJ2-1,12,TRBV7-2,many,TGTGCCAGCAGCCCCTACTACAATGAGCAGTTCTTC,CASSPYYNEQFF
TRBD1,TRBJ2-1,16,TRBV5-1,many,TGCGCCAGCAAGACAACAGGGGGTCTGACCTACAATGAGCAGTTCTTC,CASKTTGGLTYNEQFF
TRBD1,TRBJ1-5,14,TRBV10-3,many,TGTGCCATCAGTGAGACCAGGGGGTCTCAGCCCCAGCATTTT,CAISETRGSQPQHF
NA,TRBJ2-7,14,TRBV21-1,many,TGTGCCAGCAGCAAAGAGTACGGGCGGCGCGAGCAGTACTTC,CASSKEYGRREQYF
NA,TRBJ2-1,12,TRBV10-3,NA,TGTGCCATCAGTGAGTCGGGGAGAACCCAGTTCTTC,CAISESGRTQFF
TRBD2,TRBJ2-3,16,TRBV9,many,TGTGCCAGCAGCGTACGGACTAGCGGGGGCACAGATACGCAGTATTTT,CASSVRTSGGTDTQYF
NA,TRBJ2-5,16,TRBV20-1,few,TGCAGTGCCCACCTCCCTGGACAGGGAGGGTATGAGACCCAGTACTTC,CSAHLPGQGGYETQYF
NA,TRBJ2-3,14,TRBV5-4,many,TGTGCCAGCAGCGCCTCAGGGGTTACAGATACGCAGTATTTT,CASSASGVTDTQYF
NA,TRBJ1-6,14,TRBV4-3,few,TGCGCCAGCGGCTATGGCCAGGGTAATTCACCCCTCCACTTT,CASGYGQGNSPLHF
NA,TRBJ2-5,12,TRBV7-6,many,TGTGCCAGCAGCTCGGGACAACAGACCCAGTACTTC,CASSSGQQTQYF
NA,TRBJ1-1,16,TRBV6-5,NA,TGTGCCAGCGGTTACTCGAGTACAGGGCGGAACACTGAAGCTTTCTTT,CASGYSSTGRNTEAFF
NA,TRBJ1-1,13,TRBV12-3/TRBV12-4,NA,TGTGCCAGCAGTCGACAAGAGGGGGGGCAAGCTTTCTTT,CASSRQEGGQAFF
NA,TRBJ2-7,14,TRBV11-2,NA,TGTGCCAGCAGCCTCCTGGGGCTAAACTACGAGCAGTACTTC,CASSLLGLNYEQYF
NA,TRBJ2-4,15,TRBV25-1,many,TGTGCCAGCAGTGGTCTGGGACTGAGCGAAAACATTCAGTACTTC,CASSGLGLSENIQYF
TRBD1,TRBJ2-5,16,TRBV7-8,NA,TGTGCCAGCAGCTTACATCGAAAAGGGGGCGCGGAGACCCAGTACTTC,CASSLHRKGGAETQYF
TRBD1,TRBJ1-2,14,TRBV6-6,many,TGTGCCAGCAGTTACTCGGGACAGGCCGATGGCTACACCTTC,CASSYSGQADGYTF
NA,TRBJ1-6,18,TRBV7-3,NA,TGTGCCAGCAGCCCACGGGTCCGGCAAGGCTCCTATAATTCACCCCTCCACTTT,CASSPRVRQGSYNSPLHF
TRBD1,TRBJ1-5,15,TRBV29-1,few,TGCAGCGTGCTGGAGGTTACAGGGGCGAATCAGCCCCAGCATTTT,CSVLEVTGANQPQHF
TRBD2,TRBJ2-2,14,TRBV11-3,NA,TGTGCCAGCAGCCCTAGCGGGTTGGTCGGGGAGCTGTTTTTT,CASSPSGLVGELFF
NA,TRBJ1-1,12,TRBV29-1,many,TGCAGCGTGGGGACCGACAGCGCTGAAGCTTTCTTT,CSVGTDSAEAFF